This TCR beta chain emerged from a study of blood T cell repertoires in COVID-19. This table comes from immunoSEQ multiplex PCR, and its TCRdb copy is limited to in-frame clones, with some not included. Among about 210,000 clones, about 90% were seen once, and the ten largest hold around 1.2%. This CDR3 contains 14 residues. This receptor was obtained from a man aged 25 to 45 with acute or convalescent COVID-19. Sequenced: peripheral blood. The rearrangement joins TRBV21-1 to TRBJ2-7; the table gives TRBD2 as D, unverified against the DNA. TRBV21-1 represents a pseudogene. The CDR3 DNA is TGTGCCAGCAGCAAACGAGGCCCTTCCTACGAGCAGTACTTC. Its protein is CASSKRGPSYEQYF.